This record looks at one TCR beta chain sequence and its context. Its antigen is not known. RNA transcripts served as the template for amplifying TCR beta CDR3 regions. In the first-round RT-PCR of the TCR CDR3, the HTBI primer set was used. TCRdb reanalysed the multiplex PCR reads using MiXCR and keeps one entry per CDR3 protein. Of about 640,000 distinct CDR3 sequences listed, roughly 20% are singletons. The sample belongs to a study of T cells in Graves' hyperthyroidism and ophthalmopathy. Looking at the study overall: Any treatment followed the collection of peripheral blood at initial diagnosis.

Disease lasting under 3 months, a NOSPECS grade of at least 4, and a Clinical Activity Score of at least 3 were features of the ophthalmopathy patients. General study points: In validation, the model predicted ophthalmopathy. These predictions came a median about 6.2 months before onset.

The germline V gene encodes CDR1 SGHRS and CDR2 YFSETQ. The CDR3 is 15 residues long. V lost 3 bases to trimming and J lost 3 bases; unmatched junction nucleotides: 1. The chain recombines TRBV5-1 with TRBJ1-4, with 11 bases lining up with TRBD1. Sequencing used blood. This clonotype was obtained from a young man with Graves' ophthalmopathy. CDR3 coding DNA: TGCGCCAGCAGCTGGACAGGGGGCCCTAATGAAAAACTGTTTTTT. Translating it yields CASSWTGGPNEKLFF.